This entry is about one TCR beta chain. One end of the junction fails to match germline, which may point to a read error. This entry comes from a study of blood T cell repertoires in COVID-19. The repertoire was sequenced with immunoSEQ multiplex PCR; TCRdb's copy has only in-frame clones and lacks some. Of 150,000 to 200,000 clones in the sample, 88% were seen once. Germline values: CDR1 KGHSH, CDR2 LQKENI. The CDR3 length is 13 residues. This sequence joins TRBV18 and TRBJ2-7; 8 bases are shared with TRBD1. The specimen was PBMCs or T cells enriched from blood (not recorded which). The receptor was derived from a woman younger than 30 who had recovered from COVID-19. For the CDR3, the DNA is TGTGCCAGCTCACCCTCGGACAGGGAGAGATTCAACTTC. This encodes CASSPSDRERFNF.